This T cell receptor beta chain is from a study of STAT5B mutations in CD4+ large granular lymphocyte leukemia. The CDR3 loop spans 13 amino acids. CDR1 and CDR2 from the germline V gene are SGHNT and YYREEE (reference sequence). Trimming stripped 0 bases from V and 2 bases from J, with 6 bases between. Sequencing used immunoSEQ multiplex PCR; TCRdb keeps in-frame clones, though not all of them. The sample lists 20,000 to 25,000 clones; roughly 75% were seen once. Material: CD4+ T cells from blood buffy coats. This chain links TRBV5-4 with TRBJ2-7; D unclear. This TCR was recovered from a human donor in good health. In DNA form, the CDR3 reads TGTGCCAGCAGCTTGGGGGTGGCCTACGAGCAGTACTTC. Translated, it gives CASSLGVAYEQYF.